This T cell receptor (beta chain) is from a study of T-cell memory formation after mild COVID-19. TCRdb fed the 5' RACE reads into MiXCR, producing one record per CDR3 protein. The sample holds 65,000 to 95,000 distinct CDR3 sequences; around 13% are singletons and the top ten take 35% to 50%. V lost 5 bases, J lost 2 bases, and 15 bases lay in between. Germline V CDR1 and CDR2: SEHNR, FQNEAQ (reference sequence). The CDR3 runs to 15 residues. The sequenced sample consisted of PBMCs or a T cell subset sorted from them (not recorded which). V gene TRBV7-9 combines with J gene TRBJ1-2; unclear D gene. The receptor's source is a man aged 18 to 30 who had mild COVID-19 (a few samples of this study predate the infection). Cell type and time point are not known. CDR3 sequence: CASSLDARWNYGYTF. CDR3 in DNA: TGTGCCAGCAGCCTGGATGCGAGGTGGAACTATGGCTACACCTTC.